This T cell receptor beta chain was identified during a study of regulatory T cells in long-lasting Graves disease. Study-wide findings and caveats: It was in persistent disease that TRBV28, TRBJ1-2 and TRBJ2-5 were favored.

Germline loops: CDR1 SGHAT, CDR2 FQNNGV. V lost 11 bases to trimming and J lost 5 bases, with 18 bases between them. The CDR3 is made up of 13 amino acids. HTBI primers from iRepertoire and Arm-PCR of CDR3 regions yielded the TCR beta libraries. One entry per CDR3 protein, called by TCRdb with MiXCR from the multiplex PCR reads. The data contain roughly 500,000 distinct CDR3 sequences, around 15% of them seen just once; the ten biggest clones take up 17%. Comments on this clonotype: Its specificity is unknown. A much larger clone differs from this one at a single base, so this may be a read error.

Time point in this sample: newly diagnosed GD, antithyroid drugs for less than 3 months. PBMC RNA served as the TCR library source. This sample was also put to use in a study of T cells in Graves' hyperthyroidism and ophthalmopathy.

The sequence came from a woman in her forties or fifties with Graves disease. The sequenced sample was peripheral blood mononuclear cells (PBMCs), obtained at new diagnosis, from a patient treated with antithyroid drugs. J is TRBJ2-5 and V is TRBV11-2; D not resolved. As DNA, the CDR3 is TGTGCCTGGAGTGCAAACGGTTCGGAGACCCAGTACTTC. Its protein is CAWSANGSETQYF.